The rows below give T cell receptor beta chains drawn from one sample of a study of spatial heterogeneity in lung cancer. Using its own MiXCR run on the 5' RACE reads, TCRdb lists one record per CDR3 protein. The sample lists 25,000 to 30,000 distinct CDR3 sequences, roughly 7.2% occurring once. Sequences were derived from lung tumor tissue, sampled at surgery. Receptors were obtained from a male donor with early-stage non-small cell lung cancer. The CDR3 runs from the conserved cysteine through the conserved F or W. A D gene is named only where the DNA matches it firmly. Only part of the rows carry a size: once, few, many, or a class if the clone is expanded.

few	TRBD2	TRBV20-1	TRBJ2-1	CSAKVLLAGGDEQFF	TGCAGTGCTAAAGTCCTCCTAGCGGGGGGTGATGAGCAGTTCTTC
-	TRBD2	TRBV27	TRBJ2-5	CASRREGETQYF	TGTGCCAGCAGACGGGAGGGTGAGACCCAGTACTTC
many	-	TRBV6-2/TRBV6-3	TRBJ1-1	CASTGTYTEAFF	TGTGCCAGCACCGGGACCTACACTGAAGCTTTCTTT
many	-	TRBV2	TRBJ2-5	CASSPGVLLAQYF	TGTGCCAGCAGTCCAGGAGTGCTGCTGGCCCAGTACTTC
many	-	TRBV2	TRBJ2-4	CASQAGVIDIQYF	TGTGCCAGCCAAGCAGGGGTTATTGACATTCAGTACTTC
medium-sized	-	TRBV10-3	TRBJ2-2	CAIRAPYQTGELFF	TGTGCCATCAGAGCCCCTTACCAGACCGGGGAGCTGTTTTTT
many	TRBD1	TRBV4-3	TRBJ2-6	CASSPWDRTYSGANVLTF	TGCGCCAGCAGCCCTTGGGACAGGACCTACTCTGGGGCCAACGTCCTGACTTTC
-	-	TRBV20-1	TRBJ1-1	CSAPTVGNTEAFF	TGCAGTGCCCCGACGGTGGGGAACACTGAAGCTTTCTTT
many	-	TRBV20-1	TRBJ1-2	CSASLLGAGASYGYTF	TGCAGTGCTAGCCTCCTAGGGGCGGGGGCGAGCTATGGCTACACCTTC
many	-	TRBV2	TRBJ2-1	CASSEARGASGINEQFF	TGTGCCAGCAGTGAAGCGCGTGGGGCCTCAGGTATCAATGAGCAGTTCTTC
-	-	TRBV5-1	TRBJ1-1	CASSFQGRDTEAFF	TGCGCCAGCAGCTTCCAGGGAAGGGACACTGAAGCTTTCTTT
many	TRBD2	TRBV18	TRBJ2-7	CASSPREDLYEQYF	TGTGCCAGCTCACCGCGGGAGGACCTCTACGAGCAGTACTTC
few	-	TRBV6-1	TRBJ1-4	CAGKGTAGNEKLFF	TGTGCCGGGAAAGGGACGGCCGGCAATGAAAAACTGTTTTTT
many	-	TRBV5-1	TRBJ1-5	CASSPEPSNQPQHF	TGCGCCAGCAGCCCCGAGCCAAGCAATCAGCCCCAGCATTTT
few	-	TRBV10-1	TRBJ1-6	CASIGVNVRRSPLHF	TGCGCCAGCATTGGTGTAAACGTTCGGCGATCACCCCTCCACTTT
-	TRBD1	TRBV15	TRBJ1-3	CATSRDRTGFAGNTIYF	TGTGCCACCAGCAGAGACCGGACAGGGTTCGCTGGAAACACCATATATTTT
few	TRBD2	TRBV7-2	TRBJ2-3	CASSLLAGADTQYF	TGTGCCAGCAGCTTACTAGCGGGGGCGGATACGCAGTATTTT
few	-	TRBV5-5	TRBJ2-5	CASSNGPNQETQYF	TGTGCCAGCAGCAACGGCCCGAACCAAGAGACCCAGTACTTC
medium-sized	-	TRBV7-4	TRBJ2-1	CASSLAGVQVYEQFF	TGTGCCAGCAGCTTAGCGGGGGTGCAAGTCTATGAGCAGTTCTTC
few	-	TRBV7-2	TRBJ2-3	CASSLADTDTQYF	TGTGCCAGCAGCTTAGCAGACACAGATACGCAGTATTTT
many	-	TRBV2	TRBJ1-2	CASTTTGAHYGYTF	TGTGCCAGCACCACCACCGGGGCCCACTATGGCTACACCTTC
many	-	TRBV20-1	TRBJ2-7	CSARVDSYEQYF	TGCAGTGCTAGGGTAGACTCCTACGAGCAGTACTTC
large	TRBD1	TRBV6-6	TRBJ2-7	CASSLGPDRDRQYF	TGTGCCAGCAGCCTCGGACCAGACAGGGACAGGCAGTACTTC
few	-	TRBV10-2	TRBJ2-1	CASSRVNEQFF	TGCGCCAGCAGCAGGGTCAATGAGCAGTTCTTC
many	-	TRBV7-2	TRBJ2-3	CASSQGRTDTQYF	TGTGCCAGCAGCCAGGGACGTACAGATACGCAGTATTTT
many	-	TRBV5-1	TRBJ1-1	CASGLDSPMNTEAFF	TGCGCCAGCGGCCTGGACAGCCCCATGAACACTGAAGCTTTCTTT
-	-	TRBV20-1	TRBJ2-6	CSAETGRVNVLTF	TGCAGTGCCGAGACAGGAAGGGTCAACGTCCTGACTTTC
few	-	TRBV7-2	TRBJ2-1	CASSLWGSQFF	TGTGCCAGCAGCTTATGGGGGTCCCAGTTCTTC
many	TRBD2	TRBV20-1	TRBJ2-2	CSVRKGIAGQITGELFF	TGCAGTGTCCGTAAAGGAATAGCGGGCCAAATCACCGGGGAGCTGTTTTTT
many	-	TRBV25-1	TRBJ1-2	CASSGSYGSYTF	TGTGCCAGCAGTGGATCATATGGAAGCTACACCTTC
many	TRBD1	TRBV7-9	TRBJ1-2	CASSLGGQGGKYGYTF	TGTGCCAGCAGCTTAGGAGGACAGGGAGGGAAATATGGCTACACCTTC
many	-	TRBV6-2/TRBV6-3	TRBJ2-2	CASRFKREELFF	TGTGCCAGCAGATTTAAAAGGGAGGAGCTGTTTTTT
few	-	TRBV3-1	TRBJ2-7	CASSHRAKYSEQYF	TGTGCCAGCAGCCACAGGGCGAAGTACTCCGAGCAGTACTTC
-	-	TRBV5-1	TRBJ2-2	CASSDDMGMTNTGELFF	TGCGCCAGCAGCGATGACATGGGGATGACCAACACCGGGGAGCTGTTTTTT
many	TRBD1	TRBV5-6	TRBJ2-2	CASSSGTGIGELFF	TGTGCCAGCAGCTCCGGGACAGGGATCGGGGAGCTGTTTTTT
many	-	TRBV28	TRBJ2-3	CASPPSVATSTDTQYF	TGTGCCAGCCCCCCATCGGTAGCTACTAGCACAGATACGCAGTATTTT
many	-	TRBV9	TRBJ1-2	CASSVEVGRGGYTF	TGTGCCAGCAGCGTAGAGGTGGGACGGGGAGGCTACACCTTC
-	-	TRBV12-3/TRBV12-4	TRBJ2-7	CASSFAGNLYEQYF	TGTGCCAGCAGTTTCGCAGGCAACCTCTACGAGCAGTACTTC
few	TRBD1	TRBV12-3/TRBV12-4	TRBJ1-6	CASSFWDRENSPLHF	TGTGCCAGCAGTTTCTGGGACAGGGAAAATTCACCCCTCCACTTT
many	TRBD1	TRBV7-9	TRBJ2-7	CASSYLGQGGEQYF	TGTGCCAGCAGCTACCTTGGACAGGGGGGCGAGCAGTACTTC
many	TRBD2	TRBV6-2/TRBV6-3	TRBJ2-1	CASSQTGGGQFF	TGTGCCAGCAGTCAAACGGGCGGGGGGCAGTTCTTC
-	-	TRBV6-5	TRBJ2-7	CASTPTWGPLGYEQYF	TGTGCCAGCACCCCCACGTGGGGGCCCCTGGGCTACGAGCAGTACTTC
many	-	TRBV5-1	TRBJ2-1	CASRGGEGEQFF	TGCGCCAGCAGAGGGGGGGAAGGTGAGCAGTTCTTC
many	TRBD2	TRBV2	TRBJ2-1	CASSGSGGAYNEQFF	TGTGCCAGCAGTGGCAGCGGGGGGGCTTACAATGAGCAGTTCTTC
many	-	TRBV5-1	TRBJ1-2	CASSFDSEPLYGYTF	TGCGCCAGCAGCTTCGACAGTGAACCCCTCTATGGCTACACCTTC
few	TRBD2	TRBV7-2	TRBJ2-3	CASSPGTSHTDTQYF	TGTGCCAGCAGCCCGGGGACTAGCCACACAGATACGCAGTATTTT
few	TRBD1	TRBV2	TRBJ2-7	CASSAETGGAEQYF	TGTGCCAGCAGTGCCGAAACAGGGGGCGCAGAGCAGTACTTC
few	-	TRBV11-3	TRBJ2-7	CASSLDNYEQYF	TGTGCCAGCAGCCTTGACAACTACGAGCAGTACTTC
-	TRBD1	TRBV7-9	TRBJ1-6	CASSRDRDNSPLHF	TGTGCCAGCAGCAGGGACAGGGATAATTCACCCCTCCACTTT
many	-	TRBV11-2	TRBJ2-6	CASSLGAGVANVLTF	TGTGCCAGCAGCTTAGGAGCAGGGGTGGCCAACGTCCTGACTTTC
many	TRBD2	TRBV20-1	TRBJ2-7	CSASPSGLLGQYF	TGCAGTGCTAGCCCTAGCGGGCTACTAGGGCAGTACTTC